This T cell receptor (beta chain) is from a study of T cells in Graves' hyperthyroidism and ophthalmopathy. Germline assignment: CDR1 GTSNPN and CDR2 SVGIG (reference sequence). This CDR3 region has 12 residues. V lost 3 bases to trimming and J lost 8 bases, with 8 bases between them. RNA transcripts gave rise to amplified TCR beta CDR3 regions. TCR CDR3 regions were first amplified by RT-PCR with HTBI primers. Via MiXCR, TCRdb re-called the multiplex PCR reads, giving one row per CDR3 protein. The data contain approximately 530,000 distinct CDR3 sequences, around 20% of them singletons. This clonotype was detected ten times or more.

The sequenced sample consisted of blood. The origin of this receptor is a man aged 40-49 years with Graves' ophthalmopathy. The chain has TRBV30 and TRBJ1-6; no clear D gene. CDR3 region: CAWRKDHSPLHF. The CDR3 region has the DNA TGTGCCTGGAGAAAAGATCATTCACCCCTCCACTTT.